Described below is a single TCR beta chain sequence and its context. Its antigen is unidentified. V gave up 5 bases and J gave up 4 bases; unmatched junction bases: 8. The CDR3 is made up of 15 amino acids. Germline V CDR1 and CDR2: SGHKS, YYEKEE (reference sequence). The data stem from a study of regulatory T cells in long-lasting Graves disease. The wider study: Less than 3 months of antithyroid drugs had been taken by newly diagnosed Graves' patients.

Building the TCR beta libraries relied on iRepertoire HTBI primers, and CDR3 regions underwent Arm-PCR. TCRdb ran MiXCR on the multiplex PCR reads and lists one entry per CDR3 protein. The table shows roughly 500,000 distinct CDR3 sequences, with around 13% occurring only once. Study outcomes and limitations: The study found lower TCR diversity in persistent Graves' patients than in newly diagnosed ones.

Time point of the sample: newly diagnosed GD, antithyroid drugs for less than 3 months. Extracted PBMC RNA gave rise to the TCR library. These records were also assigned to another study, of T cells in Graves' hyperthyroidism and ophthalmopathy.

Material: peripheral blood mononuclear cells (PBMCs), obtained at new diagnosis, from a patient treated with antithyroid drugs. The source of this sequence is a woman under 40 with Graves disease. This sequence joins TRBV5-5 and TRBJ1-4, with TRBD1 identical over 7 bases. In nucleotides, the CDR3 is TGTGCCAGCAGTCGCGGACAGGCCGATAATGAAAAACTGTTTTTT. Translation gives CASSRGQADNEKLFF. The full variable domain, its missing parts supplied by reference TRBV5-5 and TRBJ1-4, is DAGVTQSPTHLIKTRGQQVTLRCSPISGHKSVSWYQQVLGQGPQFIFQYYEKEERGRGNFPDRFSARQFPNYSSELNVNALLLGDSALYLCASSRGQADNEKLFFGSGTQLSVL.